This T cell receptor (beta chain) was profiled in a study of OX40 agonist ivuxolimab in advanced cancers. Context from the whole study: Ivuxolimab was a fully human IgG2 agonistic monoclonal antibody targeting the costimulatory receptor OX40 (CD134). Intravenous ivuxolimab was administered to patients every 2 weeks at six dose levels: 0.01, 0.1, 0.3, 1.5, 3 and 10 mg/kg. Of the roughly 50 dose-escalation patients, hepatocellular carcinoma was present in approximately 20, melanoma in roughly 15, renal cell carcinoma in 9 and head and neck cancer in 9. In the dose-escalation cohort, around four fifths of patients were male, and the mean age was 60 years with a range of about 20 to 80. Prior anti-PD-1, anti-PD-L1 or anti-CTLA-4 therapy was permitted, and checkpoint inhibitors had been received by 40% to 50% of dose-escalation patients. Three dose-escalation patients achieved partial responses, one with hepatocellular carcinoma and two with cutaneous melanoma. The purpose of peripheral TCRbeta sequencing was to test whether ivuxolimab changed TCR sequence diversity and led to clonal T-cell expansion. The paper describes the monotherapy dose-escalation part (N ≈ 52 patients) of the phase I trial of ivuxolimab.

What the study reported, not specific to this receptor: The antigen specificity of the peripheral T cells that underwent clonal expansion was not determined. In partial responders in the 0.1-3.0 mg/kg groups, normalized peripheral clonal expansion was found to be among the lowest, especially among CD8+ T cells. At doses of 0.1 to 3.0 mg/kg, clonal expansion of both CD4+ and CD8+ T cells in blood was seen between baseline and week 6. Low levels of normalized T-cell clonal expansion were also shown by some nonresponding patients. After ivuxolimab, more expanded clones were found on average in CD8+ T cells than in CD4+ T cells.

Genomic DNA was isolated from the sorted cells so that the TCRbeta CDR3 region could be sequenced. The immunoSEQ Assay was used for sequencing of TCRbeta CDR3 regions. In its TCRdb copy, this immuneACCESS table keeps in-frame sequences only and misses some clones. Where compared with another copy, unresolved V genes explain less than half of these, and the others have no known cause. For this sample there are nearly 70,000 clones; 83% appear just once. The top ten clonotypes cover around 1.4% of the sample. Patients with autoimmune disease history or receiving systemic immunosuppression were excluded from the trial. Peripheral blood for TCR sequencing was collected from all dose cohorts at baseline, on cycle 4 day 1, and on cycle 7 day 1. Samples came from an open-label, multicenter, first-in-human phase I dose-escalation trial of ivuxolimab. Adults with locally advanced or metastatic melanoma, renal cell carcinoma, hepatocellular carcinoma or head and neck squamous cell carcinoma were enrolled in the trial. Before TCR sequencing, CD4+ T cells and CD8+ T cells from peripheral blood were sorted into separate populations.

From the cysteine up to the phenylalanine, the CDR3 has a length of 16 residues. Only the CDR3 DNA is retained, 48 bases long and in frame from the first base. Based on the germline V gene, the CDR1 and CDR2 sequences are SGHRS and YFSETQ. From V the trimming removes 3 bases and from J it removes 0 bases, while the gene matches leave 6 bases of the junction unaccounted for. Note on this clone: No antigen is known for it. No base qualities exist here, and no much larger clone lies one base off it.

This TCR came from an adult with an advanced solid tumor such as melanoma, head and neck, liver or kidney cancer. The source was CD4+ or CD8+ T cells sorted from blood, collected in a trial of the OX40 agonist ivuxolimab. The rearranged segments are TRBV5-1 and TRBJ1-1; the central 9 bases match TRBD1. The CDR3 region reads CASSSDRGRLNTEAFF. In nucleotide form, the sequence is TGCGCCAGCAGCTCGGACAGGGGACGTTTGAACACTGAAGCTTTCTTT.